This T cell receptor (beta chain) was documented in a study of a mutant IDH1 vaccine in newly diagnosed glioma. Time point indicated: week 35, safety follow-up. Mutant IDH1 20-mer peptide, at 300 ug, made up each vaccine dose, with topical imiquimod. TCRdb's table, derived via immunoSEQ multiplex PCR, lists solely in-frame clones and lacks some. The profile shows roughly 60,000 clones, about four fifths of them singletons. To note about this clone: The antigen is undetermined.

Trimming left V 2 bases short and J 8 bases short, with 6 bases between. Per germline, CDR1 MDHEN and CDR2 SYDVKM. The CDR3 runs 12 residues. V gene TRBV28 combines with J gene TRBJ1-4; unclear D gene. Sequencing used PBMCs, obtained from a glioma patient whose treatment included an IDH1 peptide vaccine. This TCR was sampled from a man aged 40-49 years with glioma. The CDR3 sequence is CASSLTWEKLFF. CDR3 bases: TGTGCCAGCAGTTTAACCTGGGAAAAACTGTTTTTT.